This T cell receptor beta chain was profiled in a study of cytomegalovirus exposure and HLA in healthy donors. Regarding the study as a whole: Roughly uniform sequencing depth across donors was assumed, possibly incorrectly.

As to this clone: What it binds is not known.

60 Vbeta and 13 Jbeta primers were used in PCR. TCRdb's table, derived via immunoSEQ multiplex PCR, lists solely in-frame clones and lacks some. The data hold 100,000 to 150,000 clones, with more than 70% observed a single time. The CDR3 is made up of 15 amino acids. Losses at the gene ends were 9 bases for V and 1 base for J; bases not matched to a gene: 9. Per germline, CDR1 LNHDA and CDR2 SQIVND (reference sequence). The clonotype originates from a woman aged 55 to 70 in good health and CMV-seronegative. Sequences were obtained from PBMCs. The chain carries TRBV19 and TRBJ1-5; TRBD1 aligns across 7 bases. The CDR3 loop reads CASKRTGVSNQPQHF. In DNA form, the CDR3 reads TGTGCCAGCAAACGGACAGGAGTCAGCAATCAGCCCCAGCATTTT. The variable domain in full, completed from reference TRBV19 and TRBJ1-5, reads DGGITQSPKYLFRKEGQNVTLSCEQNLNHDAMYWYRQDPGQGLRLIYYSQIVNDFQKGDIAEGYSVSREKKESFPLTVTSAQKNPTAFYLCASKRTGVSNQPQHFGDGTRLSIL.